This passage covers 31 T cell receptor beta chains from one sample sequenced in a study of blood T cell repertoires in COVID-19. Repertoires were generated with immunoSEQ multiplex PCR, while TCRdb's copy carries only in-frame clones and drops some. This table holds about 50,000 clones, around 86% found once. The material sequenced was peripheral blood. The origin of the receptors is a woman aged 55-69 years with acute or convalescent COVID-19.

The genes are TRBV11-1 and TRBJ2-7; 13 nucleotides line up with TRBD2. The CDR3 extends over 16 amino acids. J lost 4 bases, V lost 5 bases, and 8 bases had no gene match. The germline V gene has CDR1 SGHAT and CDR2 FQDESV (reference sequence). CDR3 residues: CASSQTSGRAVYEQYF. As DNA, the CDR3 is TGTGCCAGCAGCCAAACTAGCGGGAGGGCCGTATACGAGCAGTACTTC.

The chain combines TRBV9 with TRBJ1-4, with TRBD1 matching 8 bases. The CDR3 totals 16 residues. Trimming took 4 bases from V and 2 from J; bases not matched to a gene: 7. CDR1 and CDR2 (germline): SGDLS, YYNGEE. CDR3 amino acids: CASSIGQGRTNEKLFF. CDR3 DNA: TGTGCCAGCAGCATCGGACAGGGACGGACTAATGAAAAACTGTTTTTT.

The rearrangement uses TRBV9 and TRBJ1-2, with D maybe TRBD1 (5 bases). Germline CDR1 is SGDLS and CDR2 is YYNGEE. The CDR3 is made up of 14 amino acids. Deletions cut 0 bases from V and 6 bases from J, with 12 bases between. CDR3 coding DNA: TGTGCCAGCAGCGTAGACGGGGGATCCCATGGCTACACCTTC. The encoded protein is CASSVDGGSHGYTF.

CDR3 nucleotide sequence: TGCAGTGCTAGTCGACAGTTGAACACTGAAGCTTTCTTT. It translates to CSASRQLNTEAFF. The chain combines TRBV20-1 with TRBJ1-1; perhaps TRBD1 as D (5 bases). The CDR3 extends over 13 amino acids. V was clipped by 3 bases and J by 0 bases, with 8 bases between them. Germline lookup yields CDR1 DFQATT and CDR2 SNEGSKA (reference sequence).

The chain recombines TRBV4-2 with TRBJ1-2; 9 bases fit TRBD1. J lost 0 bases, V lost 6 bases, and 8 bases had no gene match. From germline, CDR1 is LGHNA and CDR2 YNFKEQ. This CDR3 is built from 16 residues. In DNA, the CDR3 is TGTGCCAGCAGACTTACACAGGGGGCCGCTAACTATGGCTACACCTTC. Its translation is CASRLTQGAANYGYTF.

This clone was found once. CDR3 in amino acids: CASSLGASGTYEQYF. Written as DNA, the CDR3 is TGTGCCAGCAGCTTGGGGGCTAGCGGGACCTACGAGCAGTACTTC. The chain carries TRBV7-2 and TRBJ2-7, with TRBD2 matching over 9 bases. Trimming took 3 bases from V and 2 from J; bases not matched to a gene: 5. There are 15 residues in the CDR3. Germline CDR1 and CDR2: SGHTA and FQGNSA.

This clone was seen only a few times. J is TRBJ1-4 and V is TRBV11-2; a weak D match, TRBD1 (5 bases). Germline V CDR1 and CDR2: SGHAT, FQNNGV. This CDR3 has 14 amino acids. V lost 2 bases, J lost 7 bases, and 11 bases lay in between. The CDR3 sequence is CASSLQGSGEKLFF. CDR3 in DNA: TGTGCCAGCAGCTTACAGGGCTCTGGTGAAAAACTGTTTTTT.

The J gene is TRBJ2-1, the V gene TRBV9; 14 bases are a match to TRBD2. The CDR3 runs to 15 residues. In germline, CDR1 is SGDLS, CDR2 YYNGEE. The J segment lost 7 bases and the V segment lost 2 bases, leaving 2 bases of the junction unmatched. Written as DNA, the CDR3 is TGTGCCAGCAGCGTTGGGACTAGCGGGAGTAATGAGCAGTTCTTC. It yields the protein CASSVGTSGSNEQFF. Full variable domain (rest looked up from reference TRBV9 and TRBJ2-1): DSGVTQTPKHLITATGQRVTLRCSPRSGDLSVYWYQQSLDQGLQFLIQYYNGEERAKGNILERFSAQQFPDLHSELNLSSLELGDSALYFCASSVGTSGSNEQFFGPGTRLTVL.

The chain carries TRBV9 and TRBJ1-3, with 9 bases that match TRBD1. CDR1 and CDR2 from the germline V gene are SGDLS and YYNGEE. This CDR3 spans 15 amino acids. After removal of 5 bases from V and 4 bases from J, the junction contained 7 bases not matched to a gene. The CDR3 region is CASSRTGARGNTIYF. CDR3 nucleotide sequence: TGTGCCAGCAGTCGGACAGGGGCAAGAGGAAACACCATATATTTT.

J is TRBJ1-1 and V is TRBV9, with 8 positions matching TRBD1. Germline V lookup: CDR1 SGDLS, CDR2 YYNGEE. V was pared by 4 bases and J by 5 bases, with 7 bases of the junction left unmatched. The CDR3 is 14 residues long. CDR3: CASSRGQGRTEAFF. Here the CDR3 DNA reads TGTGCCAGCAGCCGAGGACAGGGCAGGACTGAAGCTTTCTTT.

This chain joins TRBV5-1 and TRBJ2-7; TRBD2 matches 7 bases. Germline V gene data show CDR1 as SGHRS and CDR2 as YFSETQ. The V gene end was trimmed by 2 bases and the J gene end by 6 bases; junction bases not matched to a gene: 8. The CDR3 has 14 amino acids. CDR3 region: CASSFTAGSGEQYF. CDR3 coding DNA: TGCGCCAGCAGCTTCACAGCGGGATCGGGCGAGCAGTACTTC. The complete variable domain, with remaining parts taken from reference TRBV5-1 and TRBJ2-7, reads KAGVTQTPRYLIKTRGQQVTLSCSPISGHRSVSWYQQTPGQGLQFLFEYFSETQRNKGNFPGRFSGRQFSNSRSEMNVSTLELGDSALYLCASSFTAGSGEQYFGPGTRLTVT.

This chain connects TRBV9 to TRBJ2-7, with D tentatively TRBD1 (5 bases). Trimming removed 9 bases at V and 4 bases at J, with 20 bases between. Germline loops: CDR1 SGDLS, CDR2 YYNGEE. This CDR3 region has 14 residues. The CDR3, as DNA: TGTGCCAACGGACCTTCAGGGATGTCGTACGAGCAGTACTTC. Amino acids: CANGPSGMSYEQYF.

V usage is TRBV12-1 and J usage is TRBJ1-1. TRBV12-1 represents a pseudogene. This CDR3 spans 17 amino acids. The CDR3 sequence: CAGSLDLAGTENTEAFF. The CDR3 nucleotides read TGTGCCGGCAGCTTAGATCTAGCCGGGACTGAGAACACTGAAGCTTTCTTT.

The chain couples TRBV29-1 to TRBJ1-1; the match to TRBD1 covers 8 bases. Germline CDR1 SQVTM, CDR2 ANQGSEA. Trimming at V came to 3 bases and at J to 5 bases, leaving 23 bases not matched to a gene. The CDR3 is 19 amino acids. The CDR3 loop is CSVDFGSRGLEFVNTEAFF. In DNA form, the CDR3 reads TGCAGCGTTGATTTTGGGAGCAGGGGGCTCGAGTTTGTTAATACTGAAGCTTTCTTT.

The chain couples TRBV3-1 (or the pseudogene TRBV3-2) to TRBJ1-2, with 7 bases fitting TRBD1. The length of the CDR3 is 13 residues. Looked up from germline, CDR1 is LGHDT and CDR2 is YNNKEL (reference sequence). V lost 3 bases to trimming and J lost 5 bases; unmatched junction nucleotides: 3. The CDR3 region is CASSQDRKYGYTF. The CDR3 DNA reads TGTGCCAGCAGCCAGGACAGGAAATATGGCTACACCTTC.

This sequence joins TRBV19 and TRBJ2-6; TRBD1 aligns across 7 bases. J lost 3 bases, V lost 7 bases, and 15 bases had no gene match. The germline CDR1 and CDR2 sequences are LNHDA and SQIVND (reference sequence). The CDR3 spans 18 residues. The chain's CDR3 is CASTTGSPSRGGANVLTF. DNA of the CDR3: TGTGCCAGTACGACAGGGTCCCCATCAAGGGGTGGGGCCAACGTCCTGACTTTC.

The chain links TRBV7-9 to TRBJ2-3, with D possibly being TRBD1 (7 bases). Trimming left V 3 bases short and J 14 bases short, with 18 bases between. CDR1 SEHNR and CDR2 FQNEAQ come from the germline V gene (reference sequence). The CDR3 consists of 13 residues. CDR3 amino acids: CASSFRGGGFRYF. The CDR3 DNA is TGTGCCAGCAGCTTTCGAGGAGGGGGCTTTAGGTATTTT. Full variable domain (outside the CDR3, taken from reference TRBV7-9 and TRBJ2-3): DTGVSQNPRHKITKRGQNVTFRCDPISEHNRLYWYRQTLGQGPEFLTYFQNEAQLEKSRLLSDRFSAERPKGSFSTLEIQRTEQGDSAMYLCASSFRGGGFRYFGPGTRLTVL.

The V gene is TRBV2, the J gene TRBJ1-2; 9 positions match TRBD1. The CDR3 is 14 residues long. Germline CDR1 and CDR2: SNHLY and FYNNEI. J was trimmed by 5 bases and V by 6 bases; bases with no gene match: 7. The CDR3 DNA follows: TGTGCCAGCAGCGGGGGACAGGGAGTTTATGGCTACACCTTC. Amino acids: CASSGGQGVYGYTF.

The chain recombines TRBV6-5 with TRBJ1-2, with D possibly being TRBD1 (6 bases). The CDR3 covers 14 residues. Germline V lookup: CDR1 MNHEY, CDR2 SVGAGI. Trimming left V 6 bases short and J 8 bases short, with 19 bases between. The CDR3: CASSLGGAQSGYTF. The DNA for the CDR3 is TGTGCCAGCAGCCTGGGGGGGGCGCAAAGCGGCTACACCTTC.

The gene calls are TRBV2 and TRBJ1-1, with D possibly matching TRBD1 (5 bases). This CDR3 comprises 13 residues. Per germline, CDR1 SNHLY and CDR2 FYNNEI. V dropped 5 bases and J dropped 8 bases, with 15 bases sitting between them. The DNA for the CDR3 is TGTGCCAGCAGTCAACGCGGGGCAGAGGAAGCTTTCTTT. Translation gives CASSQRGAEEAFF.

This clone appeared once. The CDR3 DNA reads as TGTGCCAGCAGCTTAGACCTAGGTGGGCCCCAGCATTTT. The encoded protein is CASSLDLGGPQHF. The rearrangement links TRBV7-8 to TRBJ1-5, with D hard to call. V lost 1 base, J lost 9 bases, and 10 bases lay in between. This CDR3 contains 13 residues. CDR1 and CDR2 from the germline V gene are SGHVS and FQNEAQ.

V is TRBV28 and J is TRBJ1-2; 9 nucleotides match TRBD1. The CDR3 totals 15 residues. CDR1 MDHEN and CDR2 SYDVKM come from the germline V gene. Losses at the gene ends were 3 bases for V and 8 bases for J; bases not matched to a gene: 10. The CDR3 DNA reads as TGTGCCAGCAGTTTCCCAGGGGACAGGGCGGGCGGCTACACCTTC. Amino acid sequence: CASSFPGDRAGGYTF.

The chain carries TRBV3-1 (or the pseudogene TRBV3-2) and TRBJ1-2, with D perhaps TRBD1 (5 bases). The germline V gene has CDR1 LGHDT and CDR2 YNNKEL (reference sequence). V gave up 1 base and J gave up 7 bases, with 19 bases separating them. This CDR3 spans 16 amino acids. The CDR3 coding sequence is TGTGCCAGCAGCCAAGGTTCGGGCAGGGCCGTAGGTGGCTACACCTTC. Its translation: CASSQGSGRAVGGYTF.

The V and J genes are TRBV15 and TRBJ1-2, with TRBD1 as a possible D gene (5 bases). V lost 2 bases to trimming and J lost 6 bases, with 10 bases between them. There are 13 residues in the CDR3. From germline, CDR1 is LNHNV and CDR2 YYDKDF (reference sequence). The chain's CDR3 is CATSRLQGHGYTF. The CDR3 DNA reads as TGTGCCACCAGCAGACTGCAGGGCCATGGCTACACCTTC.

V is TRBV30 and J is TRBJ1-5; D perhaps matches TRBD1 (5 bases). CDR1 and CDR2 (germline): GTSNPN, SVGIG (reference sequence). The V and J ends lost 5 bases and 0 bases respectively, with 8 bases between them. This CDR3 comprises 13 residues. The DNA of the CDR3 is TGTGCCTGGGGGACGGGTAGCAATCAGCCCCAGCATTTT. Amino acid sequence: CAWGTGSNQPQHF.

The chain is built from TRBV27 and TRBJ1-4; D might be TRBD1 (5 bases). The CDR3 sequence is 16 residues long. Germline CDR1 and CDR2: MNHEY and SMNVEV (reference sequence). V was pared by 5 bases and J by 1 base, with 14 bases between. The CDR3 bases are TGTGCCAGCAGTAATGGGGCCAGGCGAACTAATGAAAAACTGTTTTTT. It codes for CASSNGARRTNEKLFF. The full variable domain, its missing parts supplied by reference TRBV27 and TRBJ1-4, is EAQVTQNPRYLITVTGKKLTVTCSQNMNHEYMSWYRQDPGLGLRQIYYSMNVEVTDKGDVPEGYKVSRKEKRNFPLILESPSPNQTSLYFCASSNGARRTNEKLFFGSGTQLSVL.

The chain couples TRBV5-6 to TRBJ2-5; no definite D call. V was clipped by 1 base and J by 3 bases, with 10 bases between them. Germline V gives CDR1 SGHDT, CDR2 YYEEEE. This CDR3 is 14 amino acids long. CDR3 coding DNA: TGTGCCAGCAGCTTGACTCAAGTAGAAGAGACCCAGTACTTC. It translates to CASSLTQVEETQYF. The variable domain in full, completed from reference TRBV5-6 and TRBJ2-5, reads DAGVTQSPTHLIKTRGQQVTLRCSPKSGHDTVSWYQQALGQGPQFIFQYYEEEERQRGNFPDRFSGHQFPNYSSELNVNALLLGDSALYLCASSLTQVEETQYFGPGTRLLVL.

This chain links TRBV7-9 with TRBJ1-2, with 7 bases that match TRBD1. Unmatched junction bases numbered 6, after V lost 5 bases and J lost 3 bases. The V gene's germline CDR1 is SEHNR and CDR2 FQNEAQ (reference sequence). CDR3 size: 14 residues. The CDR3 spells CASSLTGVDYGYTF. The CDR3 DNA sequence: TGTGCCAGCAGCCTAACAGGGGTAGACTATGGCTACACCTTC.

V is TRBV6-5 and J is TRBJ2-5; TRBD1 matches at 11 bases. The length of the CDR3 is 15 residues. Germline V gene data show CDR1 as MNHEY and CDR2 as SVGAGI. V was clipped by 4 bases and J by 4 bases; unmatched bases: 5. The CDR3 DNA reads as TGTGCCAGCAGTTCCGGGACAGGGGGGGGAGAGACCCAGTACTTC. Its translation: CASSSGTGGGETQYF.

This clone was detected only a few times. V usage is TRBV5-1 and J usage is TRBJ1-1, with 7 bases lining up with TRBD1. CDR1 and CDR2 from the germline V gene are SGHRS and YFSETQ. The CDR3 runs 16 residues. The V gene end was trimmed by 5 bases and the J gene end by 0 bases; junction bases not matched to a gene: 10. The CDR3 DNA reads TGCGCCAGCAGAGACAGGGTAGGGCCCATGAACACTGAAGCTTTCTTT. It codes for CASRDRVGPMNTEAFF. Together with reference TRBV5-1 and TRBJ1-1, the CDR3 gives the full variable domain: KAGVTQTPRYLIKTRGQQVTLSCSPISGHRSVSWYQQTPGQGLQFLFEYFSETQRNKGNFPGRFSGRQFSNSRSEMNVSTLELGDSALYLCASRDRVGPMNTEAFFGQGTRLTVV.

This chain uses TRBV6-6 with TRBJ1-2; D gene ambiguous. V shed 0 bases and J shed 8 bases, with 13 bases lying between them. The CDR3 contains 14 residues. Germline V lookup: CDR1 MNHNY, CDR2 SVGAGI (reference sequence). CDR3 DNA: TGTGCCAGCAGTTACTCGGCACAGACAAAAGGCTACACCTTC. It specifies CASSYSAQTKGYTF.